This TCR beta chain derives from a study of prognosis after radiotherapy for stage I lung cancer. Study-level information: Patients in the cohort never received concurrent therapy with stereotactic body radiotherapy. Progression was not significant in fewer than 18 patients, whereas four developed distant metastases (median 7 months) after radiotherapy.

Multiplex PCR in two rounds served to amplify TCR beta CDR3 from genomic DNA. Primers specific to each TRBV and TRBJ gene were used in first-round PCR. TCRdb fed the multiplex PCR reads into MiXCR, producing one record per CDR3 protein. The sample holds 15,000 to 20,000 distinct CDR3 sequences, around 30% seen once. This clonotype was seen repeatedly, ten times or more. CDR1 is SGHTA and CDR2 is FQGNSA in the germline V gene. CDR3 length: 10 amino acids. V dropped 2 bases and J dropped 9 bases, with 2 bases sitting between them. The chain recombines TRBV7-2 with TRBJ2-1; D gene uncertain. The receptor comes from a donor older than 45 with non-small cell lung cancer. Source: PBMCs, taken before or after stereotactic body radiation therapy (not recorded which). The CDR3 DNA reads TGTGCCAGCAGCTTAATTGAGCAGTTCTTC. Its translation: CASSLIEQFF.